The clone carrying this T cell receptor beta chain was observed a handful of times. Antigen specificity is unknown. The source of the sample is a study of early T cells in non-severe SARS-CoV-2 infection. In the study overall: Bulk RNA from unsorted whole blood was sequenced; chains were unpaired.

Germline V gives CDR1 MNHEY, CDR2 SMNVEV (reference sequence). The germline V and J ends were trimmed by 0 bases and 6 bases, with 8 bases remaining between them. The CDR3 runs 13 residues. Study-wide results and limits: Anti-spike CD8 responses were favored by VDJdb matching, which missed private and CD4 specificities.

Using its own MiXCR run on the 5' RACE reads, TCRdb lists one record per CDR3 protein. The table has approximately 65,000 distinct CDR3 sequences, about an eighth seen once. Sequencing was performed on whole blood. J is TRBJ1-1 and V is TRBV27; D gene unclear. This receptor was identified in an adult who was a healthcare worker with PCR-confirmed SARS-CoV-2 infection or an uninfected control (not recorded which). The CDR3 is CASSLSGVPEAFF. DNA for the CDR3: TGTGCCAGCAGTTTATCGGGAGTACCTGAAGCTTTCTTT.